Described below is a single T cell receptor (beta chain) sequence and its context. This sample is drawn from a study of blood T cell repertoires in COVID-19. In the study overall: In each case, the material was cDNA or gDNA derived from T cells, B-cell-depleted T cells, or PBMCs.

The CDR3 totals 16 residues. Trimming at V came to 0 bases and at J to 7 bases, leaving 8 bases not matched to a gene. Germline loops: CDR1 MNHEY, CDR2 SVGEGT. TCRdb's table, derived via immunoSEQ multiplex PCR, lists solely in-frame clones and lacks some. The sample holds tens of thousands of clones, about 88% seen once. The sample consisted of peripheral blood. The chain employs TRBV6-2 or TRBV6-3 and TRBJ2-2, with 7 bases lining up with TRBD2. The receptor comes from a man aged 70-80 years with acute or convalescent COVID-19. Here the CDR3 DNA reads TGTGCCAGCAGTTACTCCGCGGGAGCTGGCAACGGGGAGCTGTTTTTT. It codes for CASSYSAGAGNGELFF.